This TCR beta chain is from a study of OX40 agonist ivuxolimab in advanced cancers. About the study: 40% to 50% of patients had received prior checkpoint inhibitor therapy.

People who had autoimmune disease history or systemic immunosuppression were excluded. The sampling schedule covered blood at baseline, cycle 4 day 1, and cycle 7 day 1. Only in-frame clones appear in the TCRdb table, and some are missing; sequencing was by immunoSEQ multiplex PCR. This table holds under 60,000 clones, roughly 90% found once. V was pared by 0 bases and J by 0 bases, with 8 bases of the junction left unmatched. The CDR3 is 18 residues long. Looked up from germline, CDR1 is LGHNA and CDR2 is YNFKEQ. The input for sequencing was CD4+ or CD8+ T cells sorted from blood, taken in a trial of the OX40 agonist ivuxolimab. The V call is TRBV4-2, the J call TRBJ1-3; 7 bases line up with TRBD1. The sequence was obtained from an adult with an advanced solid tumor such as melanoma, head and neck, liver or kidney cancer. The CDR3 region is CASSQDPPGQHSGNTIYF. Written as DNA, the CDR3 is TGTGCCAGCAGCCAAGATCCTCCGGGACAGCACTCTGGAAACACCATATATTTT.